Below are 25 T cell receptor beta chains sequenced from a single sample in a study of blood T cell repertoires in COVID-19. Profiling relied on immunoSEQ multiplex PCR, and the TCRdb table lists in-frame clones only, not all of them. Among approximately 280,000 clones listed, 85% were seen once. The source material was PBMCs or T cells enriched from blood (not recorded which). Receptors were obtained from a woman between 45 and 60 years old who had recovered from COVID-19.

The chain joins TRBV7-9 to TRBJ1-2, with 7 bases aligning to TRBD1. The CDR3 length is 15 residues. Germline-derived CDR1 and CDR2 are SEHNR and FQNEAQ (reference sequence). The junction had 5 bases not matched to a gene; V was cut back by 1 base and J by 3 bases. CDR3 nucleotide sequence: TGTGCCAGCAGCTTAGGCAGGGGGACAGACTATGGCTACACCTTC. The encoded protein is CASSLGRGTDYGYTF. Using reference TRBV7-9 and TRBJ1-2 for the parts outside the CDR3, the full variable domain is DTGVSQNPRHKITKRGQNVTFRCDPISEHNRLYWYRQTLGQGPEFLTYFQNEAQLEKSRLLSDRFSAERPKGSFSTLEIQRTEQGDSAMYLCASSLGRGTDYGYTFGSGTRLTVV.

The chain is built from TRBV27 and TRBJ1-5; D remains unclear. The V gene's germline CDR1 is MNHEY and CDR2 SMNVEV (reference sequence). Trimming took off 4 bases at V and 6 bases at J, with 19 bases between the two ends. This CDR3 region has 16 residues. CDR3 protein: CASSSGQAPGGQPQHF. CDR3 sequence (DNA): TGTGCCAGCAGTTCCGGCCAGGCCCCCGGAGGTCAGCCCCAGCATTTT.

The CDR3 here is CASSLSAEGPMYEQYF. The CDR3 DNA is TGTGCCAGCAGTTTATCTGCGGAGGGCCCGATGTACGAGCAGTACTTC. The genes are TRBV27 and TRBJ2-7, with a weak D call TRBD2 (6 bases). CDR1 and CDR2 (germline): MNHEY, SMNVEV (reference sequence). V gave up 0 bases and J gave up 4 bases, with 16 bases separating them. This CDR3 is 16 amino acids long.

This clone appeared once. The chain joins TRBV18 to TRBJ1-5; D is possibly TRBD1 (6 bases). This CDR3 comprises 14 residues. V lost 5 bases and J 7 bases, leaving 15 bases between the germline ends. CDR1 KGHSH and CDR2 LQKENI come from the germline V gene. The CDR3 DNA reads as TGTGCCAGCTCATTGACAGGAGGCCGACAGCCCCAGCATTTT. Its protein product is CASSLTGGRQPQHF. The whole variable domain, remainder taken from reference TRBV18 and TRBJ1-5, is NAGVMQNPRHLVRRRGQEARLRCSPMKGHSHVYWYRQLPEEGLKFMVYLQKENIIDESGMPKERFSAEFPKEGPSILRIQQVVRGDSAAYFCASSLTGGRQPQHFGDGTRLSIL.

The chain links TRBV18 to TRBJ1-5; TRBD1 aligns across 8 bases. This CDR3 spans 14 amino acids. In germline, CDR1 is KGHSH, CDR2 LQKENI. Trimming removed 3 bases from V and 6 bases from J; junction bases left unmatched: 4. This CDR3 reads CASSPDRGGQPQHF. In DNA form, the CDR3 reads TGTGCCAGCTCACCCGACAGGGGAGGTCAGCCCCAGCATTTT.

The chain links TRBV27 to TRBJ2-2, with D tentatively TRBD1 (6 bases). Trimming stripped 6 bases from V and 7 bases from J, with 18 bases between. This CDR3 region has 15 residues. Looked up from germline, CDR1 is MNHEY and CDR2 is SMNVEV (reference sequence). CDR3 sequence (DNA): TGTGCCAGCAGCCGCCCGGGACATTTCGACGGGGAGCTGTTTTTT. Encoded protein: CASSRPGHFDGELFF.

The chain recombines TRBV2 with TRBJ2-1; TRBD2 agrees at 13 bases. CDR1 is SNHLY, CDR2 FYNNEI, per germline. The length of the CDR3 is 17 residues. V gave up 9 bases and J gave up 0 bases; unmatched junction bases: 8. The CDR3 nucleotides are TGTGCCAGAAATTCGGGACTAGCGGGGCCCTCCTACAATGAGCAGTTCTTC. This codes for CARNSGLAGPSYNEQFF.

Only one count was recorded for this clone. V and J are TRBV7-8 and TRBJ2-1; D gene unclear. CDR3 size: 12 residues. Trimming stripped 5 bases from V and 8 bases from J, with 10 bases between. CDR1 SGHVS and CDR2 FQNEAQ come from the germline V gene. The CDR3, as DNA: TGTGCCAGCAGCCACTACCAGTATGAGCAGTTCTTC. Its protein product is CASSHYQYEQFF.

The rearrangement uses TRBV2 and TRBJ1-4; tentatively, D is TRBD1 (6 bases). The V gene's germline CDR1 is SNHLY and CDR2 FYNNEI. Trimming cost V 5 bases and J 10 bases, with 32 bases left between them. The CDR3 has 19 amino acids. The CDR3 sequence: CASSPEQGLGRVERRKLFF. The CDR3 DNA reads as TGTGCCAGCAGTCCAGAACAGGGTTTAGGGAGGGTGGAGCGAAGAAAACTGTTTTTT.

This chain uses TRBV20-1 with TRBJ1-2, with 10 bases matching TRBD1. The V and J ends lost 6 bases and 13 bases, in that order; junction bases with no gene match: 8. The germline CDR1 and CDR2 sequences are DFQATT and SNEGSKA (reference sequence). The CDR3 runs 11 residues. CDR3: CSAWTGGGPTF. The CDR3 nucleotides are TGCAGTGCCTGGACAGGGGGAGGGCCCACCTTC.

The rearrangement uses TRBV19 and TRBJ1-2; tentative D call: TRBD1 (6 bases). The CDR3 totals 16 residues. Germline assignment: CDR1 LNHDA and CDR2 SQIVND (reference sequence). Trimming left V 6 bases short and J 0 bases short, with 17 bases between. The CDR3 here is CASRGRGQTSNYGYTF. CDR3 DNA: TGTGCCAGTAGGGGGAGAGGACAGACCTCTAACTATGGCTACACCTTC. Full variable domain (remainder filled in from reference TRBV19 and TRBJ1-2): DGGITQSPKYLFRKEGQNVTLSCEQNLNHDAMYWYRQDPGQGLRLIYYSQIVNDFQKGDIAEGYSVSREKKESFPLTVTSAQKNPTAFYLCASRGRGQTSNYGYTFGSGTRLTVV.

The chain is built from TRBV5-4 and TRBJ1-5; the D gene is possibly TRBD1 (5 bases). V was cut by 1 base and J by 0 bases, with 11 bases left in between. CDR1 is SGHNT, CDR2 YYREEE, per germline (reference sequence). The CDR3 totals 16 residues. The CDR3 spells CASSLRGGDSNQPQHF. CDR3 DNA: TGTGCCAGCAGCTTGCGGGGGGGGGATAGCAATCAGCCCCAGCATTTT.

The DNA of the CDR3 is TGTGCCAGCAGCCTACGCAGAGCGGGGAGCAATTCACCCCTCCACTTT. It codes for CASSLRRAGSNSPLHF. The gene calls are TRBV7-9 and TRBJ1-6; D gene ambiguous. The germline gives CDR1 SEHNR, CDR2 FQNEAQ (reference sequence). V was trimmed by 5 bases and J by 7 bases, leaving 18 bases between them. CDR3 length equals 16 residues.

The rearrangement links TRBV6-2 or TRBV6-3 to TRBJ2-2; TRBD2 might be the D (5 bases). Trimming stripped 2 bases from V and 0 bases from J, with 10 bases between. The CDR3 consists of 16 residues. Germline V lookup: CDR1 MNHEY, CDR2 SVGEGT. The DNA of the CDR3 is TGTGCCAGCAGTTACCTAGGGAGCTCGAACACCGGGGAGCTGTTTTTT. Translating gives CASSYLGSSNTGELFF.

The chain recombines TRBV6-2 or TRBV6-3 with TRBJ1-1; TRBD1 might be the D (5 bases). Germline V CDR1 and CDR2: MNHEY, SVGEGT. The CDR3 contains 15 residues. Trimming took off 6 bases at V and 4 bases at J, with 18 bases between the two ends. CDR3 loop: CASSTTKWGGTEAFF. The CDR3 DNA sequence: TGTGCCAGCAGCACGACGAAATGGGGGGGCACTGAAGCTTTCTTT.

The genes are TRBV5-4 and TRBJ2-2, with D perhaps matching TRBD2 (5 bases). Germline lookup yields CDR1 SGHNT and CDR2 YYREEE (reference sequence). The CDR3 has 13 residues. The V gene lost 4 bases and the J gene lost 5 bases, with 9 bases spanning the gap. CDR3 sequence: CASSGLRTGELFF. The CDR3 coding sequence is TGTGCCAGCAGCGGACTTCGAACCGGGGAGCTGTTTTTT.

This clone has just a few counts. The chain uses TRBV5-1 and TRBJ2-1, with 8 bases aligning to TRBD2. The CDR3 covers 16 residues. CDR1 is SGHRS and CDR2 is YFSETQ in the germline V gene. V gave up 0 bases and J gave up 6 bases; unmatched junction bases: 8. The CDR3: CASSLEGGTSGNEQFF. CDR3 DNA: TGCGCCAGCAGCTTGGAAGGTGGTACTAGCGGCAATGAGCAGTTCTTC.

The rearrangement uses TRBV19 and TRBJ2-6; the match to TRBD1 covers 7 bases. Germline CDR1 LNHDA, CDR2 SQIVND (reference sequence). The CDR3 spans 18 residues. Trimming removed 6 bases from V and 3 bases from J; junction bases left unmatched: 14. The CDR3 region is CASSRTGARYRGANVLTF. In nucleotides, the CDR3 is TGTGCCAGTAGCCGAACAGGGGCTCGATACCGTGGGGCCAACGTCCTGACTTTC.

V is TRBV5-5 and J is TRBJ1-2, with D possibly TRBD1 on 5 matching bases. Trimming took 4 bases from V and 4 from J, leaving 17 bases between them. CDR1 and CDR2 (germline): SGHKS, YYEKEE (reference sequence). CDR3 length: 15 amino acids. DNA for the CDR3: TGTGCCAGCAGCACAGGACGGGACTCTGGCTATGGCTACACCTTC. Translated: CASSTGRDSGYGYTF.

This clone appeared once. The chain employs TRBV19 and TRBJ2-2; 10 nucleotides line up with TRBD1. Germline CDR1 and CDR2: LNHDA and SQIVND (reference sequence). This CDR3 contains 15 residues. V trimming: 7 bases; J trimming: 4 bases; junction bases outside the gene matches: 6. The CDR3 DNA follows: TGTGCCAGTATAGGGACAGGGGCGACCACCGGGGAGCTGTTTTTT. Translated, it gives CASIGTGATTGELFF.

V gene TRBV7-8 combines with J gene TRBJ2-7, with a tentative D call TRBD2 (6 bases). From germline, CDR1 is SGHVS and CDR2 FQNEAQ. V lost 8 bases and J lost 3, with 8 bases in between. There are 11 residues in the CDR3. The CDR3 loop is CASGRHYEQYF. DNA for the CDR3: TGTGCCAGCGGGAGGCACTACGAGCAGTACTTC.

J is TRBJ1-1 and V is TRBV11-2, with D unresolved. Trimming cost V 0 bases and J 4 bases, with 9 bases left between them. Looked up from germline, CDR1 is SGHAT and CDR2 is FQNNGV. There are 14 residues in the CDR3. CDR3 sequence (DNA): TGTGCCAGCAGCTTAGATCCCAGGCGCACTGAAGCTTTCTTT. Translated, it gives CASSLDPRRTEAFF.

This clone was detected only a few times. The limits of the CDR3 on the DNA are not certain, so only TCRdb's listed CDR3 is given. CDR3 residues: CASSAPVAGGSGYGYTF. The chain couples TRBV21-1 to TRBJ1-2; TRBD1, the table's D call, lacks a check against the DNA. TRBV21-1 is a pseudogene segment. Inclusive of both ends, the CDR3 amounts to 17 amino acids.

This chain joins TRBV11-2 and TRBJ2-7; perhaps TRBD1 as D (6 bases). Germline V lookup: CDR1 SGHAT, CDR2 FQNNGV. V lost 5 bases and J lost 4, with 9 bases in between. The CDR3 totals 12 residues. The CDR3 DNA is TGTGCCAGCAGCATCCAGGGGTACGAGCAGTACTTC. This translates into CASSIQGYEQYF.

This chain connects TRBV3-1 (or the pseudogene TRBV3-2) to TRBJ1-3, with D possibly being TRBD1 (5 bases). V lost 4 bases, J lost 0 bases, and 10 bases lay in between. Germline values: CDR1 LGHDT, CDR2 YNNKEL (reference sequence). The CDR3 loop spans 15 amino acids. The CDR3 DNA reads TGTGCCAGCAGCCGTACAGGAAACTCTGGAAACACCATATATTTT. The encoded protein is CASSRTGNSGNTIYF.